The source of this T cell receptor (beta chain) is a study of OX40 agonist ivuxolimab in advanced cancers. Study-level information: With ivuxolimab, an agonistic anti-OX40 (CD134) antibody, patients were treated.

Some clones are missing from TCRdb's copy, which holds only in-frame ones; the method was immunoSEQ multiplex PCR. The profile shows about 68,000 clones, about 90% of them singletons. Trimming removed 10 bases at V and 11 bases at J, with 12 bases between. Germline V gene sequence: CDR1 MNHEY, CDR2 SVGAGI. There are 10 residues in the CDR3. This TCR was sampled from an adult with an advanced solid tumor such as melanoma, head and neck, liver or kidney cancer. The chain links TRBV6-5 to TRBJ1-5, with a weak D call TRBD1 (5 bases). The sequences come from CD4+ or CD8+ T cells sorted from blood, collected in a trial of the OX40 agonist ivuxolimab. The CDR3 here is CATGSGSQHF. The CDR3 nucleotides are TGTGCCACAGGATCAGGGTCCCAGCATTTT.